This TCR beta chain was recorded in a study of blood T cell repertoires in COVID-19. At the level of the study: There were acute and convalescent COVID-19 samples, and they came from the United States, Italy and Spain. T cells, B-cell-depleted T cells, or PBMCs provided the cDNA or gDNA that served as material.

This clone was recorded once. Authors' analysis steps: From reference gene primer amplification, estimates of nucleated cell counts were derived. Produced via immunoSEQ multiplex PCR; TCRdb's table is partial and in-frame only. The V and J calls and clone size were taken over from that table, and D and trimming were inferred from the DNA. The data show over 15,000 clones, with roughly 91% seen just once and more than 20% held by the top ten. The clonotype comes from a man in his sixties with acute or convalescent COVID-19. The sample comprised peripheral blood.

The CDR3 nucleotides read TGTGCCACCAGCAGAGGCCCGCTCGCTAGCGGGAGAGGCAATGAGCAGTTCTTC. Its translation is CATSRGPLASGRGNEQFF. The J gene is TRBJ2-1, the V gene TRBV15; 10 bases fit TRBD2. V shed 1 base and J 6 bases; nucleotides not matched to a gene: 12. The germline V gene encodes CDR1 LNHNV and CDR2 YYDKDF (reference sequence). This CDR3 contains 18 residues.